This T cell receptor beta chain was profiled in a study of regulatory T cells in long-lasting Graves disease. The time point is: newly diagnosed GD, antithyroid drugs for less than 3 months. RNA extracted from PBMCs served as the sequencing template. A note on this clonotype: Its antigen remains unknown.

Construction of TCR beta libraries relied on iRepertoire HTBI primers and on Arm-PCR targeting CDR3 regions. TCRdb re-derived calls from the multiplex PCR reads in MiXCR, one entry per CDR3 protein. Of about 220,000 distinct CDR3 sequences in the sample, around a fifth are singletons; the top ten hold 12%. CDR1 SGHTA and CDR2 FQGNSA come from the germline V gene. This CDR3 is 15 amino acids long. V was clipped by 6 bases and J by 4 bases, with 17 bases between them. General study findings and limits: Analysis covered peripheral blood alone, not thyroid tissue.

These data are also associated with another study on T cells in Graves' hyperthyroidism and ophthalmopathy. That work states: Investigators excluded patients with uncontrolled infection, other autoimmune disease, pregnancy or lactation. When the TCR CDR3 underwent first-round RT-PCR, the HTBI primer set was used.

V usage is TRBV7-2 and J usage is TRBJ2-3, with D tentatively TRBD2 (5 bases). The material was peripheral blood mononuclear cells (PBMCs), obtained at new diagnosis, from a patient treated with antithyroid drugs. The sequence was collected from a woman in her twenties or thirties with Graves disease. For the CDR3, the DNA is TGTGCCAGCAGTAGGGCCTCTCCCGGGGCAGATACGCAGTATTTT. Its translation is CASSRASPGADTQYF. The entire variable domain, with the rest obtained from reference TRBV7-2 and TRBJ2-3, is as follows: GAGVSQSPSNKVTEKGKDVELRCDPISGHTALYWYRQSLGQGLEFLIYFQGNSAPDKSGLPSDRFSAERTGGSVSTLTIQRTQQEDSAVYLCASSRASPGADTQYFGPGTRLTVL.